Listed below are T cell receptor beta chains from one sample, sequenced in a study of cytomegalovirus exposure and HLA in healthy donors. Generated by immunoSEQ multiplex PCR, the TCRdb table keeps only in-frame clones and is missing some. The sample lists under 200,000 clones; less than 80% were seen once. Sequencing used PBMCs. The receptors come from a woman in her thirties in good health and CMV-seropositive. Both conserved end residues are part of each CDR3. A D gene is named only where the DNA matches it firmly. Some rows mark clone size as missing; the rest say once, few, many or name a class of expanded clone.

clone_size | cdr3_length | j_call | v_call | d_call | cdr3_aa | cdr3_nt
- | 13 | TRBJ1-1 | TRBV23-1 | - | CASGQPMNTEAFF | TGCGCCAGCGGACAGCCTATGAACACTGAAGCTTTCTTT
- | 15 | TRBJ1-6 | TRBV28 | - | CASRNGQFYNSPLHF | TGTGCCAGCAGAAACGGACAGTTCTATAATTCACCCCTCCACTTT
- | 15 | TRBJ1-1 | TRBV7-2 | - | CASSLGGRTNTEAFF | TGTGCCAGCAGCTTAGGGGGGCGGACAAACACTGAAGCTTTCTTT
few | 13 | TRBJ1-5 | TRBV5-1 | TRBD1 | CASSSEGGQPQHF | TGCGCCAGCAGCTCCGAAGGGGGCCAGCCCCAGCATTTT
- | 15 | TRBJ2-7 | TRBV10-1 | - | CASGSGDANSYEQYF | TGCGCCAGCGGATCCGGAGACGCCAACTCCTACGAGCAGTACTTC
- | 14 | TRBJ1-6 | TRBV4-3 | - | CASTRDRFGSPLHF | TGCGCCAGCACCCGAGACAGGTTCGGTTCACCCCTCCACTTT
- | 13 | TRBJ1-5 | TRBV5-1 | - | CASSLGVNQPQHF | TGCGCCAGCAGCTTGGGAGTTAATCAGCCCCAGCATTTT
- | 15 | TRBJ2-1 | TRBV11-2 | TRBD2 | CASSGAGGPYNEQFF | TGTGCCAGCAGCGGAGCGGGGGGCCCCTACAATGAGCAGTTCTTC
- | 11 | TRBJ1-3 | TRBV2 | - | CASSGTQGKNF | TGTGCCAGCAGCGGAACTCAGGGGAAGAATTTT
- | 15 | TRBJ1-1 | TRBV29-1 | - | CSVEDSWSEGTEAFF | TGCAGCGTTGAAGACTCCTGGAGTGAAGGCACTGAAGCTTTCTTT
- | 15 | TRBJ1-1 | TRBV28 | TRBD1 | CASSSATGPNTEAFF | TGTGCCAGCAGTTCCGCGACAGGGCCGAACACTGAAGCTTTCTTT
few | 14 | TRBJ2-2 | TRBV7-2 | - | CASSLAGRSGELFF | TGTGCCAGCAGCTTAGCGGGCAGAAGCGGGGAGCTGTTTTTT
- | 12 | TRBJ1-5 | TRBV2 | - | CASRSEFQPQHF | TGTGCCAGCCGAAGTGAGTTTCAGCCCCAGCATTTT
- | 15 | TRBJ1-3 | TRBV9 | - | CASSVDGISGNTIYF | TGTGCCAGCAGCGTAGACGGGATCTCTGGAAACACCATATATTTT
- | 14 | TRBJ2-3 | TRBV7-9 | TRBD1 | CAIEPGQAYDTQYF | TGTGCCATAGAACCGGGACAGGCGTATGATACGCAGTATTTT
- | 18 | TRBJ1-5 | TRBV7-2 | - | CASSFSEPGHGSNQPQHF | TGTGCCAGCAGCTTCTCCGAACCGGGACACGGAAGCAATCAGCCCCAGCATTTT
once | 16 | TRBJ2-1 | TRBV23-1 | TRBD1 | CASSHNLGQGAREQFF | TGCGCCAGCAGTCATAACCTGGGACAGGGGGCAAGGGAGCAGTTCTTC
- | 18 | TRBJ1-2 | TRBV11-2 | - | CASSSPRLSLAANYGYTF | TGTGCCAGCAGCTCCCCCCGGCTCAGTCTGGCGGCTAACTATGGCTACACCTTC
- | 15 | TRBJ2-7 | TRBV6-5 | TRBD1 | CASSYRRRTGSEQYF | TGTGCCAGCAGTTACCGTCGCCGGACAGGGAGCGAGCAGTACTTC
few | 16 | TRBJ2-5 | TRBV7-9 | TRBD1 | CASSSRDRGLGETQYF | TGTGCCAGCAGCTCCCGGGACAGGGGGCTAGGAGAGACCCAGTACTTC
few | 14 | TRBJ2-1 | TRBV27 | - | CASRSPNLDNEQFF | TGTGCCAGCAGATCGCCAAACCTAGACAATGAGCAGTTCTTC
- | 15 | TRBJ1-4 | TRBV6-6 | - | CASSYAQETNEKLFF | TGTGCCAGCAGTTACGCACAGGAAACTAATGAAAAACTGTTTTTT
- | 14 | TRBJ2-7 | TRBV4-3 | - | CASSQTTGSGEQYF | TGCGCCAGCAGCCAAACCACGGGATCGGGCGAGCAGTACTTC
- | 16 | TRBJ1-1 | TRBV19 | - | CASSWEGISLNTEAFF | TGTGCCAGTAGTTGGGAGGGGATCTCGCTGAACACTGAAGCTTTCTTT
- | 15 | TRBJ1-3 | TRBV2 | - | CASSALDSSGNTIYF | TGTGCCAGCAGTGCTTTGGACAGCTCTGGAAACACCATATATTTT
- | 15 | TRBJ1-6 | TRBV27 | TRBD1 | CASSLTGDRVTPLHF | TGTGCCAGCAGTCTTACCGGGGACAGGGTTACACCCCTCCACTTT
- | 12 | TRBJ1-2 | TRBV5-1 | TRBD1 | CASSTGGARYTF | TGCGCCAGCAGCACAGGGGGCGCGCGCTACACCTTC
once | 13 | TRBJ1-5 | TRBV6-6 | - | CASSYGRNQPQHF | TGTGCCAGCAGTTACGGCAGAAATCAGCCCCAGCATTTT
- | 16 | TRBJ1-2 | TRBV5-6 | TRBD1 | CASRNLWTGGDYGYTF | TGTGCCAGCAGGAACCTCTGGACAGGGGGCGACTATGGCTACACCTTC
- | 21 | TRBJ2-7 | TRBV7-8 | - | CASSLARGLIDWDYSSYEQYF | TGTGCCAGCAGCTTAGCTCGGGGGCTGATTGATTGGGACTATAGCTCCTACGAGCAGTACTTC
- | 13 | TRBJ1-1 | TRBV29-1 | - | CSADRTVNTEAFF | TGCAGCGCGGATCGGACAGTCAACACTGAAGCTTTCTTT
- | 16 | TRBJ2-7 | TRBV7-2 | - | CASSPTREVPMEEQYF | TGTGCCAGCAGCCCAACCAGGGAGGTCCCCATGGAAGAGCAGTACTTC
- | 13 | TRBJ1-1 | TRBV7-9 | - | CASVQVMNTEAFF | TGTGCCAGCGTGCAGGTGATGAACACTGAAGCTTTCTTT
- | 13 | TRBJ1-2 | TRBV30 | - | CAGRDDWDYGYTF | TGTGCTGGGAGGGACGATTGGGACTATGGCTACACCTTC
- | 13 | TRBJ1-2 | TRBV6-1 | TRBD1 | CASSAYRGRGYTF | TGTGCCAGCAGCGCCTACAGGGGTCGCGGCTACACCTTC
- | 15 | TRBJ2-7 | TRBV11-2 | TRBD2 | CASSLVAGGFYEQYF | TGTGCCAGCAGCTTAGTAGCGGGGGGATTCTACGAGCAGTACTTC
once | 15 | TRBJ2-2 | TRBV9 | TRBD2 | CASTPGLAVTGELFF | TGTGCCAGCACGCCGGGACTAGCGGTGACCGGGGAGCTGTTTTTT
few | 13 | TRBJ1-1 | TRBV2 | - | CASSEDFNTEAFF | TGTGCCAGCAGTGAGGACTTTAACACTGAAGCTTTCTTT
- | 15 | TRBJ1-2 | TRBV30 | TRBD1 | CAWGTRDRGIYGYTF | TGTGCCTGGGGGACCCGGGACAGGGGGATCTATGGCTACACCTTC
- | 16 | TRBJ2-1 | TRBV10-3 | TRBD2 | CASSEGLAGGRNEQFF | TGTGCCTCCTCTGAGGGACTAGCGGGAGGGAGGAATGAGCAGTTCTTC
- | 12 | TRBJ1-1 | TRBV7-9 | - | CASSLGTDEAFF | TGTGCCAGCAGCTTAGGGACAGATGAAGCTTTCTTT
few | 13 | TRBJ1-5 | TRBV19 | - | CASSPANGQPQHF | TGTGCCAGTAGTCCCGCGAACGGACAACCCCAGCATTTT
- | 14 | TRBJ1-4 | TRBV11-3 | TRBD1 | CASSPGTGDEKLFF | TGTGCCAGCAGCCCCGGGACAGGGGACGAAAAACTGTTTTTT
- | 15 | TRBJ2-1 | TRBV5-1 | - | CASSPYGPSYNEQFF | TGCGCCAGCAGCCCATATGGGCCCTCTTATAATGAGCAGTTCTTC
- | 17 | TRBJ1-1 | TRBV5-1 | - | CASSSGRGGAGNTEAFF | TGCGCCAGCAGCTCGGGGCGGGGGGGCGCAGGGAACACTGAAGCTTTCTTT
- | 17 | TRBJ2-4 | TRBV4-3 | - | CASSQDRAGMTKNIQYF | TGCGCCAGCAGCCAAGATAGGGCAGGGATGACCAAAAACATTCAGTACTTC
- | 14 | TRBJ2-7 | TRBV7-9 | - | CASRTGGAGFEQYF | TGTGCCAGCAGGACAGGTGGAGCGGGGTTCGAGCAGTACTTC
- | 14 | TRBJ1-1 | TRBV10-2 | - | CASRGGLLNTEAFF | TGCGCCAGCAGGGGGGGACTGCTGAACACTGAAGCTTTCTTT
few | 15 | TRBJ2-3 | TRBV9 | - | CASSVNRESTDTQYF | TGTGCCAGCAGCGTAAACAGGGAGAGCACAGATACGCAGTATTTT
- | 15 | TRBJ2-7 | TRBV18 | - | CASSPSRDISYEQYF | TGTGCCAGCTCACCGTCACGGGACATCTCCTACGAGCAGTACTTC
- | 14 | TRBJ2-1 | TRBV9 | - | CASSVVAAGDEQFF | TGTGCCAGCAGCGTAGTTGCGGCGGGCGATGAGCAGTTCTTC
- | 16 | TRBJ1-3 | TRBV4-2 | - | CASSQEGQPSGNTIYF | TGTGCCAGCAGCCAAGAGGGGCAGCCCTCTGGAAACACCATATATTTT
few | 15 | TRBJ2-2 | TRBV5-1 | - | CASSPIWARTGELFF | TGCGCCAGCAGCCCTATATGGGCCCGCACCGGGGAGCTGTTTTTT
- | 15 | TRBJ1-2 | TRBV5-4 | TRBD1 | CASSGGGTGSNGYTF | TGTGCCAGCAGCGGGGGGGGGACAGGGTCCAATGGCTACACCTTC
- | 14 | TRBJ2-1 | TRBV7-9 | TRBD2 | CASSSTSGYNEQFF | TGTGCCAGCAGCTCGACTAGCGGATACAATGAGCAGTTCTTC
few | 11 | TRBJ1-2 | TRBV6-1 | - | CASSELLGYTF | TGTGCCAGCAGTGAACTCTTGGGCTACACCTTC